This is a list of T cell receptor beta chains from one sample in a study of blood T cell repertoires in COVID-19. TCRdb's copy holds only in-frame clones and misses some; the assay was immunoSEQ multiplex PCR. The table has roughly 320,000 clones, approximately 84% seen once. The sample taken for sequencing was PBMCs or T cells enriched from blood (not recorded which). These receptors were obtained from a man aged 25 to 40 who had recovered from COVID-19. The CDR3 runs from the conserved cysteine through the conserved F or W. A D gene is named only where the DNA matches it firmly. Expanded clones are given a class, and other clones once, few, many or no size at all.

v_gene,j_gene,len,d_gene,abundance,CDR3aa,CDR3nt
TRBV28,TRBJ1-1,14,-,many,CATKANRRNTEAFF,TGTGCCACCAAGGCAAATAGGAGGAACACTGAAGCTTTCTTT
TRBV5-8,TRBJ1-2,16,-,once,CASSVMTGPTNYGYTF,TGTGCCAGCAGCGTGATGACAGGCCCCACTAACTATGGCTACACCTTC
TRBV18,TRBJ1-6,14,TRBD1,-,CASSRQGNNSPLHF,TGTGCCAGCTCACGACAGGGAAATAATTCACCCCTCCACTTT
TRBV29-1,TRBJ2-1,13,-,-,CSVRLAPYNEQFF,TGCAGCGTTCGACTCGCACCCTACAATGAGCAGTTCTTC
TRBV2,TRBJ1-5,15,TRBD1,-,CASTPTGWGNQPQHF,TGTGCCAGCACTCCGACAGGGTGGGGCAATCAGCCCCAGCATTTT
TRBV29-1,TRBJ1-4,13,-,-,CSVESGQNEKLFF,TGCAGCGTTGAATCGGGACAAAATGAAAAACTGTTTTTT
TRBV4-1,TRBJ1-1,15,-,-,CASSQYPEGSTEAFF,TGCGCCAGCAGCCAGTACCCAGAGGGTTCCACTGAAGCTTTCTTT
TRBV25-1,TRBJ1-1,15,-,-,CASSDPQGMNTEAFF,TGTGCCAGCAGTGACCCACAGGGCATGAACACTGAAGCTTTCTTT
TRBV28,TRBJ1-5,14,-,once,CASSLGQGNQPQHF,TGTGCCAGCAGTTTAGGCCAGGGCAATCAGCCCCAGCATTTT
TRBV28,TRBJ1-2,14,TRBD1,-,CASTFWDRDYGYTF,TGTGCCAGCACCTTCTGGGACAGGGACTATGGCTACACCTTC
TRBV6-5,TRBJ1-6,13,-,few,CASSYDSYSPLHF,TGTGCCAGCAGTTACGACAGTTATTCACCCCTCCACTTT
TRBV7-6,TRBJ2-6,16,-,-,CASSFQRSSGANVLTF,TGTGCCAGCAGCTTCCAACGGAGCTCTGGGGCCAACGTCCTGACTTTC
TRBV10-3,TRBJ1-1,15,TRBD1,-,CAISDGTGEYTEAFF,TGTGCCATCAGTGACGGGACAGGGGAGTATACTGAAGCTTTCTTT
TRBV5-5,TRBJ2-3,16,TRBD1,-,CASSGRTGALPDTQYF,TGTGCCAGCAGCGGCAGGACAGGGGCTCTTCCAGATACGCAGTATTTT
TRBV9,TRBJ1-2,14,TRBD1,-,CASSVQGAGYGYTF,TGTGCCAGCAGCGTGCAGGGGGCAGGCTATGGCTACACCTTC
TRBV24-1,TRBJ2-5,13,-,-,CATSVLNSETQYF,TGTGCCACCAGTGTCCTTAATTCAGAGACCCAGTACTTC